Reported below is one TCR beta chain. As yet, its antigen is unknown. The CDR3 consists of 12 residues. Germline V lookup: CDR1 MGHDK, CDR2 SYGVNS. The V end lost 6 bases, the J end lost 3 bases, and 9 bases lay between the germline ends. Roughly 10^5 naive or memory CD4+ cells were cultured with CEF peptides for under twelve days. This sample is part of a study of CD4 T cells in relation to SARS-CoV-2 and coronaviruses. Data came from immunoSEQ multiplex PCR; TCRdb stores just in-frame clones and leaves some out. The sample has about 36,000 clones, over 65% seen once; the top ten hold 2.8%. This receptor was obtained from an adult with COVID-19. The sample was memory CD4+ T cells from PBMCs, cultured in vitro. The chain combines TRBV25-1 with TRBJ2-7; unclear D gene. The CDR3 nucleotides read TGTGCCAGCAGCCAGGACCTCTACGAGCAGTACTTC. Its translation: CASSQDLYEQYF.